These 24 T cell receptor beta chains share one sample of origin, sequenced in a study of blood T cell repertoires in COVID-19. Only in-frame clones appear in the TCRdb table, and some are missing; sequencing was by immunoSEQ multiplex PCR. The sample shows some 160,000 clones, around 79% of them seen only once. Material for sequencing was peripheral blood. The source is a man aged 45-65 years with active or convalescent COVID-19.

V usage is TRBV11-1 and J usage is TRBJ2-7; TRBD2 matches at 7 bases. CDR1 SGHAT and CDR2 FQDESV come from the germline V gene (reference sequence). J was trimmed by 4 bases and V by 5 bases; bases with no gene match: 2. CDR3 length: 12 amino acids. CDR3 sequence: CASSREGYEQYF. CDR3 DNA sequence: TGTGCCAGCAGCAGGGAGGGATACGAGCAGTACTTC.

The gene calls are TRBV19 and TRBJ2-5, with 13 nucleotides matching TRBD2. The germline gives CDR1 LNHDA, CDR2 SQIVND (reference sequence). Trimming cost V 5 bases and J 4 bases; bases outside gene matches: 7. The CDR3 sequence is 16 residues long. CDR3 DNA: TGTGCCAGTAGTTGGGGGACTAGCGGGATGGGAGAGACCCAGTACTTC. Amino acids: CASSWGTSGMGETQYF.

This rearrangement joins TRBV19 to TRBJ1-2; a weak D match, TRBD1 (5 bases). The germline gives CDR1 LNHDA, CDR2 SQIVND (reference sequence). The CDR3 runs 12 residues. Trimming took 6 bases from V and 10 from J, leaving 15 bases between them. In DNA form, the CDR3 reads TGTGCCAGTAGCCAGCCAGGGTTTGTCTACACCTTC. Translation gives CASSQPGFVYTF.

The chain is built from TRBV7-9 and TRBJ1-4; the match to TRBD1 covers 7 bases. This CDR3 spans 16 amino acids. V lost 1 base and J lost 3; bases outside the gene matches: 5. Germline assignment: CDR1 SEHNR and CDR2 FQNEAQ (reference sequence). The CDR3 loop reads CASSLGETGSNEKLFF. CDR3 in DNA: TGTGCCAGCAGCTTAGGAGAGACAGGGTCTAATGAAAAACTGTTTTTT.

The chain's CDR3 is CASSPGEQSYEQYF. DNA for the CDR3: TGTGCCAGCAGCCCCGGCGAACAGTCCTACGAGCAGTACTTC. The V call is TRBV9, the J call TRBJ2-7; D is unclear. Per germline, CDR1 SGDLS and CDR2 YYNGEE. V lost 4 bases to trimming and J lost 1 base, with 12 bases between them. This CDR3 contains 14 residues. Together with reference TRBV9 and TRBJ2-7, the CDR3 gives the full variable domain: DSGVTQTPKHLITATGQRVTLRCSPRSGDLSVYWYQQSLDQGLQFLIQYYNGEERAKGNILERFSAQQFPDLHSELNLSSLELGDSALYFCASSPGEQSYEQYFGPGTRLTVT.

This chain connects TRBV27 to TRBJ1-5; TRBD1 agrees at 8 bases. V gave up 0 bases and J gave up 5 bases; unmatched junction bases: 3. From germline, CDR1 is MNHEY and CDR2 SMNVEV (reference sequence). The CDR3 is 15 amino acids. For the CDR3, the DNA is TGTGCCAGCAGTTTATCGGACAGGGCCGATCAGCCCCAGCATTTT. Its protein is CASSLSDRADQPQHF.

The chain has TRBV5-4 and TRBJ2-1, with a possible D match to TRBD1 (6 bases). Looked up from germline, CDR1 is SGHNT and CDR2 is YYREEE (reference sequence). V dropped 4 bases and J dropped 5 bases, with 13 bases sitting between them. CDR3 size: 14 residues. CDR3: CASSPTDRNNEQFF. The CDR3 coding sequence is TGTGCCAGCAGCCCGACGGACAGAAACAATGAGCAGTTCTTC.

The gene calls are TRBV19 and TRBJ1-2; D is ambiguous. Germline loops: CDR1 LNHDA, CDR2 SQIVND (reference sequence). V was trimmed by 7 bases and J by 6 bases, leaving 15 bases between them. CDR3 length: 13 amino acids. CDR3 sequence (DNA): TGTGCCAGTACCCCCCCCGGGAGGGATGGCTACACCTTC. It codes for CASTPPGRDGYTF.

Only one count was recorded for this clone. J is TRBJ2-1 and V is TRBV11-2, with TRBD2 matching 7 bases. The ends lost 1 base at V and 0 bases at J; junction bases unmatched: 6. Germline CDR1 SGHAT, CDR2 FQNNGV. The length of the CDR3 is 17 residues. The CDR3 spells CASSLALARSSYNEQFF. CDR3 DNA sequence: TGTGCCAGCAGCTTAGCACTAGCGCGTAGCTCCTACAATGAGCAGTTCTTC.

This clone was seen a few times. V is TRBV3-1 (or the pseudogene TRBV3-2) and J is TRBJ1-6; possibly TRBD1 for D (6 bases). There are 14 residues in the CDR3. Trimming removed 5 bases from V and 4 bases from J, with 9 bases in between. From germline, CDR1 is LGHDT and CDR2 YNNKEL (reference sequence). The CDR3 is CASSSGQYNSPLHF. Written as DNA, the CDR3 is TGTGCCAGCAGCTCTGGACAGTATAATTCACCCCTCCACTTT.

The J gene is TRBJ2-5, the V gene TRBV9; D remains ambiguous. Germline loops: CDR1 SGDLS, CDR2 YYNGEE. This CDR3 is built from 13 residues. V dropped 0 bases and J dropped 5 bases, with 8 bases sitting between them. CDR3 in DNA: TGTGCCAGCAGCGTAGGGCCCCCTGAGACCCAGTACTTC. Protein product: CASSVGPPETQYF.

This clone was seen a handful of times. The chain recombines TRBV4-1 with TRBJ2-1, with 12 bases identical to TRBD2. After removal of 4 bases from V and 4 bases from J, the junction contained 8 bases not matched to a gene. The length of the CDR3 is 17 residues. Germline values: CDR1 MGHRA, CDR2 YSYEKL. The CDR3 sequence is CASSPRTSGNPYNEQFF. In DNA form, the CDR3 reads TGCGCCAGCAGCCCCCGGACTAGCGGGAACCCTTACAATGAGCAGTTCTTC.

The rearrangement links TRBV20-1 to TRBJ2-5; 8 positions match TRBD2. Trimming cost V 3 bases and J 3 bases; bases outside gene matches: 3. The CDR3 runs to 13 residues. CDR1 is DFQATT and CDR2 is SNEGSKA in the germline V gene (reference sequence). CDR3 loop: CSASSGGEETQYF. In nucleotides, the CDR3 is TGCAGTGCTAGTTCCGGGGGGGAAGAGACCCAGTACTTC.

The chain uses TRBV29-1 and TRBJ2-7; weak D call: TRBD2 (6 bases). Germline V lookup: CDR1 SQVTM, CDR2 ANQGSEA. The V gene lost 3 bases and the J gene lost 4 bases, with 7 bases spanning the gap. This CDR3 contains 11 residues. In DNA form, the CDR3 reads TGCAGCGTTGAGGGGGGATACGAGCAGTACTTC. Its translation is CSVEGGYEQYF.

This chain uses TRBV7-6 with TRBJ2-7, with 7 bases identical to TRBD2. CDR1 SGHVS and CDR2 FNYEAQ come from the germline V gene. This CDR3 spans 15 amino acids. J lost 0 bases, V lost 1 base, and 3 bases had no gene match. The DNA for the CDR3 is TGTGCCAGCAGCTTAGTCGGGGGGAGCTCCTACGAGCAGTACTTC. This codes for CASSLVGGSSYEQYF.

V gene TRBV7-2 combines with J gene TRBJ2-2; 16 positions agree with TRBD2. The CDR3 is 18 amino acids. With V trimmed by 3 bases and J by 1 base, 2 bases remained unmatched. CDR1 SGHTA and CDR2 FQGNSA come from the germline V gene. The CDR3, as DNA: TGTGCCAGCAGCTTGGGACTAGCGGGAGGGATGAACACCGGGGAGCTGTTTTTT. Amino acid sequence: CASSLGLAGGMNTGELFF. Full variable domain (missing parts from reference TRBV7-2 and TRBJ2-2): GAGVSQSPSNKVTEKGKDVELRCDPISGHTALYWYRQSLGQGLEFLIYFQGNSAPDKSGLPSDRFSAERTGGSVSTLTIQRTQQEDSAVYLCASSLGLAGGMNTGELFFGEGSRLTVL.

This clone was seen more than once but under ten times. The chain combines TRBV7-2 with TRBJ1-1; D call uncertain. Per the germline V gene, CDR1 is SGHTA and CDR2 is FQGNSA. V lost 4 bases and J 2 bases, leaving 8 bases between the germline ends. CDR3 size: 13 residues. In DNA form, the CDR3 reads TGTGCCAGCAGCTACTACGGAAACACTGAAGCTTTCTTT. It encodes CASSYYGNTEAFF.

The chain carries TRBV6-6 and TRBJ1-1; D is unclear. Germline V gene sequence: CDR1 MNHNY, CDR2 SVGAGI (reference sequence). V lost 5 bases to trimming and J lost 10 bases, with 20 bases between them. The CDR3 length is 14 residues. CDR3 nucleotide sequence: TGTGCCAGCAGTCCTGGTCACTCCCACTCTGGAGCTTTCTTT. It encodes CASSPGHSHSGAFF.

This clone was detected only a few times. V is TRBV7-9 and J is TRBJ1-4; the D gene is possibly TRBD1 (6 bases). CDR3 length equals 14 residues. V was cut by 6 bases and J by 7 bases, with 15 bases left in between. Per germline, CDR1 SEHNR and CDR2 FQNEAQ (reference sequence). CDR3 residues: CASSLWDIPEKLFF. In DNA form, the CDR3 reads TGTGCCAGCAGTCTATGGGACATTCCTGAAAAACTGTTTTTT.

The chain carries TRBV18 and TRBJ2-6; no clear D. The ends were cut back, 3 bases at V and 4 bases at J, with 10 bases in the middle. The CDR3 loop spans 15 amino acids. Germline CDR1 reads KGHSH; CDR2 reads LQKENI. Here the CDR3 DNA reads TGTGCCAGCTCACCCCCCGTCGGGGGGGCCAACGTCCTGACTTTC. Translating it yields CASSPPVGGANVLTF.

This chain connects TRBV19 to TRBJ2-1; D not resolved. Between the trimmed V and J ends, which lost 3 bases and 0 bases, there was a span of 21 bases. CDR3 length equals 19 residues. CDR1 is LNHDA and CDR2 is SQIVND in the germline V gene (reference sequence). CDR3 DNA: TGTGCCAGTAGTATTGGAATCTTGTGGGCCTTGAGCTCCTACAATGAGCAGTTCTTC. This gives the protein CASSIGILWALSSYNEQFF.

The J gene is TRBJ2-7, the V gene TRBV6-5; possible D gene TRBD2, 6 bases. CDR1 is MNHEY, CDR2 SVGAGI, per germline. Trimming pared 8 bases from V and 0 bases from J, leaving 8 bases between. This CDR3 spans 12 amino acids. The chain's CDR3 is CASRRGSYEQYF. CDR3 nucleotide sequence: TGTGCCAGCCGGCGGGGCTCCTACGAGCAGTACTTC.

This chain joins TRBV19 and TRBJ1-2, with 9 bases fitting TRBD1. Germline V lookup: CDR1 LNHDA, CDR2 SQIVND (reference sequence). The V gene end was trimmed by 4 bases and the J gene end by 3 bases; junction bases not matched to a gene: 6. The CDR3 contains 15 residues. Here the CDR3 DNA reads TGTGCCAGTAGTACTTGGACAGGGGATGACTATGGCTACACCTTC. Translation gives CASSTWTGDDYGYTF.

This clone was observed a few times. V usage is TRBV29-1 and J usage is TRBJ2-1; D call uncertain. Trimming removed 5 bases from V and 2 bases from J, with 7 bases in between. Germline CDR1 SQVTM, CDR2 ANQGSEA. The CDR3 has 12 amino acids. CDR3 nucleotide sequence: TGCAGCGTTCAAGGTACCTACAATGAGCAGTTCTTC. Translating it yields CSVQGTYNEQFF.